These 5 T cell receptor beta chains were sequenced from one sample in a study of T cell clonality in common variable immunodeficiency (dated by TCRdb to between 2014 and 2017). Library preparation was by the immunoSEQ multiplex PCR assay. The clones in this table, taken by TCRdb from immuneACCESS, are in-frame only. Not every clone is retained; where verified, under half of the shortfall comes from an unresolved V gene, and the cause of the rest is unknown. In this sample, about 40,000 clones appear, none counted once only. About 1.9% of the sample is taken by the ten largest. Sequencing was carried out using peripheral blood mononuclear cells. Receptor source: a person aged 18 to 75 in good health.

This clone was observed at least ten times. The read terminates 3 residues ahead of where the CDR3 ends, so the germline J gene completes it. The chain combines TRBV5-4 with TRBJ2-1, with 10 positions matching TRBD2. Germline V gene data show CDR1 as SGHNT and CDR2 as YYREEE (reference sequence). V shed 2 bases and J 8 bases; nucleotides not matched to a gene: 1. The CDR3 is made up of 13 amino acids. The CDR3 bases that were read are TGTGCCAGCAGCTTTCTAGCGGGAGATGAG. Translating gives CASSFLAGDE. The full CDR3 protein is CASSFLAGDEQFF.

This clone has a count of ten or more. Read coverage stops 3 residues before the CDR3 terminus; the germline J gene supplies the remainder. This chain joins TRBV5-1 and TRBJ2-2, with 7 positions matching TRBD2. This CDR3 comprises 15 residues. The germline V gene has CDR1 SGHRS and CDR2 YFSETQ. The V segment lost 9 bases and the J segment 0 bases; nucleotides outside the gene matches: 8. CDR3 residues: CATYRAGSNTGELFF. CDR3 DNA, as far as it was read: TGCGCCACATACCGAGCGGGGTCGAACACCGGGGAG.

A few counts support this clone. CDR3 loop: CALTSGGSGETQYF. The sequenced CDR3 bases are TGTGCTCTCACTAGCGGGGGATCGGGGGAGACC. This chain links TRBV7-7 with TRBJ2-5; 11 nucleotides agree with TRBD2. The read terminates 3 residues before the CDR3 end, so the remaining end is supplied by the germline J gene. CDR1 and CDR2 from the germline V gene are SSHAT and FNYEAQ (reference sequence). The CDR3 runs to 14 residues.

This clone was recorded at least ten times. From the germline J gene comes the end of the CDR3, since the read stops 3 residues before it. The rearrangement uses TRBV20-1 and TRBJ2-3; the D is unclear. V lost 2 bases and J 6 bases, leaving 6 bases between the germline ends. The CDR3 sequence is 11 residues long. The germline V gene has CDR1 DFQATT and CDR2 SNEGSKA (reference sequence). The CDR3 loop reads CSARQQDTQYF. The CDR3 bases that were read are TGCAGTGCTAGACAACAGGATACG.

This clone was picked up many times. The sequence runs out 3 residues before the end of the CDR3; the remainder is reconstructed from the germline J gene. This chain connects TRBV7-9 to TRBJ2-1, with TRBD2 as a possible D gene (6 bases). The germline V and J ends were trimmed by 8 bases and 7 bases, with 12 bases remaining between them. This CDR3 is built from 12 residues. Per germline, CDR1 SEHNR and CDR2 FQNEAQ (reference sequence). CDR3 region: CASGHAGNEQFF. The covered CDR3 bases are TGTGCCAGCGGCCACGCGGGAAATGAG.